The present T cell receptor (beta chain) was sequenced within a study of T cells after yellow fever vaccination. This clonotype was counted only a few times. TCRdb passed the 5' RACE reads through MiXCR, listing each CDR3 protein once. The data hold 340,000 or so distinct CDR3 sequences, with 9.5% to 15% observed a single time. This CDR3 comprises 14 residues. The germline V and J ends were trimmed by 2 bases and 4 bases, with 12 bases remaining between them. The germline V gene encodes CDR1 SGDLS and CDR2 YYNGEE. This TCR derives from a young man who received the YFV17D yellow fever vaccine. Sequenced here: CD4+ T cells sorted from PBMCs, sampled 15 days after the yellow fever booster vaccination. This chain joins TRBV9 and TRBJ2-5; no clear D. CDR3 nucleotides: TGTGCCAGCAGCGTGCGCGGACGCAGAGAGACCCAGTACTTC. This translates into CASSVRGRRETQYF. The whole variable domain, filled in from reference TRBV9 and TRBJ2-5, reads DSGVTQTPKHLITATGQRVTLRCSPRSGDLSVYWYQQSLDQGLQFLIQYYNGEERAKGNILERFSAQQFPDLHSELNLSSLELGDSALYFCASSVRGRRETQYFGPGTRLLVL.